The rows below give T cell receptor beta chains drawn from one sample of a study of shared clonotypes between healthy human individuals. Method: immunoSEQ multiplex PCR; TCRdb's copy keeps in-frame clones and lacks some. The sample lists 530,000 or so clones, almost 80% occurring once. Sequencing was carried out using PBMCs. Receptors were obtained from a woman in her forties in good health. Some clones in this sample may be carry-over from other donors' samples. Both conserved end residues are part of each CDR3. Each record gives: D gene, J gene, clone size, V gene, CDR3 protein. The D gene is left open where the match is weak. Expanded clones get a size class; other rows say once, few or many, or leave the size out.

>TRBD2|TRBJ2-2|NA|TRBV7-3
CAKIPGGPFVGELFF
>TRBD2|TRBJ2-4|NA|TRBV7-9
CASSLEAGGRPNIQYF
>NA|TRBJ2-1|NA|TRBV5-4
CASSLVSHNEQFF
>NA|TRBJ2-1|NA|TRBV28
CASSLSREQFF
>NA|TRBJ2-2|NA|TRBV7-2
CASSLRGNTGELFF
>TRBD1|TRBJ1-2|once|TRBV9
CASSFGTGYYGYTF
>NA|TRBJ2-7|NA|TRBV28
CASSPMGALNEEQYF
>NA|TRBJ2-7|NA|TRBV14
CASSQRQAYSYEQYF
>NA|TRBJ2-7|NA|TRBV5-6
CASSRMPYEQYF
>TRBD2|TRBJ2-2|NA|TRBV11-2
CASSPGSGSVTGELFF
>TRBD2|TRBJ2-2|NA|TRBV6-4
CASSAGVETGELFF
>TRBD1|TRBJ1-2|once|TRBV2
CASSRDRGLDGYTF
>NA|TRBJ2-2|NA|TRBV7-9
CASSNTETGELFF
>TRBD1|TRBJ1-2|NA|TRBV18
CASSRGQGEGYTF
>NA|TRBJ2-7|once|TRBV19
CASSIQPSTNYEQYF
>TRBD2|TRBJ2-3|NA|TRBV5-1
CASSLVAGENTQYF
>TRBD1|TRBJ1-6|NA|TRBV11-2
CASRRPGQINSPLHF
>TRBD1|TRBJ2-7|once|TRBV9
CASSARDRPYDEQYF
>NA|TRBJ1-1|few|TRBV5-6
CASSRLENTEAFF
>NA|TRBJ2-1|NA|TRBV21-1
CASSKVSREQFF
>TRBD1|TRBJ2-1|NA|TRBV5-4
CASRTDRGQDEQFF
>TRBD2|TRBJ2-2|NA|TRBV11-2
CASSTSVGSGRRNTGELFF
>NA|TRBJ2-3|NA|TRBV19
CASRLRDTQYF
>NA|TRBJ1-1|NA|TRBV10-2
CASSETARGLAEAFF
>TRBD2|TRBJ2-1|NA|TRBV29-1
CSVEDHRGGSYNEQFF